These T cell receptor beta chains were read from a single sample in a study of blood T cell repertoires in COVID-19. Only in-frame clones appear in the TCRdb table, and some are missing; sequencing was by immunoSEQ multiplex PCR. Here the sample spans 300,000 to 400,000 clones, 75% to 90% being singletons. What was sequenced was peripheral blood. All receptors derive from a woman in her 30s with COVID-19, enrolled during active disease. Both conserved end residues are part of each CDR3. The D gene is left open where the match is weak. Expanded clones get a size class; other rows say once, few or many, or leave the size out.

size | J | V | D | DNA | CDR3
- | TRBJ2-2 | TRBV19 | - | TGTGCCAGTAGTATTGAGTCGGACTGGGCCGGGGAGCTGTTTTTT | CASSIESDWAGELFF
once | TRBJ2-1 | TRBV5-4 | - | TGTGCCAGCAGCAGGGCCGGGACACTTACCTACAATGAGCAGTTCTTC | CASSRAGTLTYNEQFF
- | TRBJ2-7 | TRBV5-1 | TRBD2 | TGCGCCAGCAGCCCCCGGCGGGCTAGCGGCGATTGGTACGAGCAGTACTTC | CASSPRRASGDWYEQYF
- | TRBJ1-4 | TRBV18 | - | TGTGCCAGCTCACCACCACCGGGGGGGGATGAAAAACTGTTTTTT | CASSPPPGGDEKLFF
- | TRBJ2-2 | TRBV27 | TRBD2 | TGTGCCAGCACCGCTAGCGGGAATCGCGCGAACACCGGGGAGCTGTTTTTT | CASTASGNRANTGELFF
- | TRBJ1-2 | TRBV30 | - | TGTGCCTGGAGTGACAGCTATGGCTACACCTTC | CAWSDSYGYTF
- | TRBJ1-4 | TRBV6-2/TRBV6-3 | TRBD1 | TGTGCCAGCAGCCAAATTACCGGCGGGACAGTCCCTGAAAAACTGTTTTTT | CASSQITGGTVPEKLFF
- | TRBJ2-5 | TRBV5-1 | - | TGCGCCAGCAGCTCCCTTGGCGAGACCCAGTACTTC | CASSSLGETQYF
- | TRBJ1-1 | TRBV7-9 | - | TGTGCCAGCAGCCTTCAGACAGCGAAGAACACTGAAGCTTTCTTT | CASSLQTAKNTEAFF
- | TRBJ2-1 | TRBV2 | TRBD1 | TGTGCCAGCACAGGGGGAGAAAGTCCGGGTAATGAGCAGTTCTTC | CASTGGESPGNEQFF
- | TRBJ2-7 | TRBV7-9 | - | TGTGCCAGCAGCTTAGTAAACAGGGACCACGAGCAGTACTTC | CASSLVNRDHEQYF
- | TRBJ1-1 | TRBV3-1/TRBV3-2 | TRBD1 | TGTGCCAGCAGCCCAGCCGCCCTGACAGGGTTGAACACTGAAGCTTTCTTT | CASSPAALTGLNTEAFF
- | TRBJ2-5 | TRBV29-1 | TRBD2 | TGCAGCGTTGAAGACCCGACTAGCGGGGCTCAAGAGACCCAGTACTTC | CSVEDPTSGAQETQYF
- | TRBJ2-7 | TRBV13 | TRBD2 | TGTGCCAGCAGCTTAAAGGGAGGGGCCACCTACGAGCAGTACTTC | CASSLKGGATYEQYF
- | TRBJ1-6 | TRBV3-1/TRBV3-2 | - | TGTGCCAGCAGCCACCACTTGGGGCAGCGCCCGGCACCCCTCCACTTT | CASSHHLGQRPAPLHF
- | TRBJ1-1 | TRBV18 | - | TGTGCCAGCTCACCTCGGTCTGTAGGGGGAACTGAAGCTTTCTTT | CASSPRSVGGTEAFF